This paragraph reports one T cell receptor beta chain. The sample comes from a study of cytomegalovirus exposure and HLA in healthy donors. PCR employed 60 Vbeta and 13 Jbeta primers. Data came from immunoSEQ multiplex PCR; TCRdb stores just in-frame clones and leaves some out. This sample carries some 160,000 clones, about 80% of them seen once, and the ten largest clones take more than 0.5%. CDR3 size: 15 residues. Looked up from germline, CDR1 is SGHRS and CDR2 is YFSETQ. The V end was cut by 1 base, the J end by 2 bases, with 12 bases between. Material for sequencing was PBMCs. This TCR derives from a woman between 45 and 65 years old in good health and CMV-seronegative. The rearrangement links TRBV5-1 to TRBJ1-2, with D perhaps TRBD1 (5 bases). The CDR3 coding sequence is TGCGCCAGCAGCTTGTCCCCACAGGAAAACTATGGCTACACCTTC. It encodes CASSLSPQENYGYTF.